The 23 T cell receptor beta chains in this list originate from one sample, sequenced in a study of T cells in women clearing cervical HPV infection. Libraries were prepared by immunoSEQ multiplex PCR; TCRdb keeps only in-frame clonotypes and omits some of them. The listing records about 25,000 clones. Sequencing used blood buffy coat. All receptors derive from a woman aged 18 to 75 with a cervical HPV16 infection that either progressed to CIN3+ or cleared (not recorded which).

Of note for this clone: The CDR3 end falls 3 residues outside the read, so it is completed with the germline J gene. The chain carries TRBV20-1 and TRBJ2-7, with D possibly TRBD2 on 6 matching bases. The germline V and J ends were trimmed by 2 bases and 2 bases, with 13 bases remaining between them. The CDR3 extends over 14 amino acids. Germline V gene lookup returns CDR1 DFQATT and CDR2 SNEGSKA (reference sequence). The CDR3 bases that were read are TGCAGTGCTAGACCTCGTGGCGGGACCTACGAG. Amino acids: CSARPRGGTYE. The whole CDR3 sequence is CSARPRGGTYEQYF.

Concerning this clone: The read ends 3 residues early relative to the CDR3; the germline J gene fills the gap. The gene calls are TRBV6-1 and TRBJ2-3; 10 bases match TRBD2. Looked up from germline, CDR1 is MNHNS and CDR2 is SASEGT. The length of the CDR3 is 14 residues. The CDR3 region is CASSEGLAGAAQYF. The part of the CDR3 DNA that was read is TGTGCCAGCAGTGAAGGGCTAGCGGGAGCGGCG.

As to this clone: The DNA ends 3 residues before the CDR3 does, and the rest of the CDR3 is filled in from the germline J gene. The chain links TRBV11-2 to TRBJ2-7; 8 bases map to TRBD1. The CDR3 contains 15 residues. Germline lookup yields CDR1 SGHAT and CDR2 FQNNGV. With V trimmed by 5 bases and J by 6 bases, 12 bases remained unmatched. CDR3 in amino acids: CASSRSGGFTREQYF. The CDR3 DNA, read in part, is TGTGCCAGCAGCAGATCAGGGGGCTTTACCCGCGAG.

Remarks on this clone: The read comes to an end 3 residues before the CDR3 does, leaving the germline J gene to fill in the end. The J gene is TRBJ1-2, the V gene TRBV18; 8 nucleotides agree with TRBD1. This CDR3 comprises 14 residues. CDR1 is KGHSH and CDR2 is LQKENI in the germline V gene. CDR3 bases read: TGTGCCAGCTCACTCTTGGGGACAGGCCTTTCC. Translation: CASSLLGTGLS. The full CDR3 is CASSLLGTGLSYTF.

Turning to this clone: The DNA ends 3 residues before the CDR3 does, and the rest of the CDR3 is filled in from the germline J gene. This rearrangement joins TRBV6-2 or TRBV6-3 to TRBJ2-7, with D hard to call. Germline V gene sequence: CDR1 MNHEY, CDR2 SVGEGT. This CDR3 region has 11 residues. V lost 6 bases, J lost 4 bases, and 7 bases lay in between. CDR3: CASSQLYEQYF. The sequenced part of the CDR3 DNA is TGTGCCAGCAGCCAACTTTACGAG.

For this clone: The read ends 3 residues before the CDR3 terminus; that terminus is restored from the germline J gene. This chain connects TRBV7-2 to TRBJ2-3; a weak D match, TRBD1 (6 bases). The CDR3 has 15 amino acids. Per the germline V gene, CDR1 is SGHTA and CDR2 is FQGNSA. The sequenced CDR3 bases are TGTGCCAGTAAAACAGGGAACCAGGGCAATCAGCCG. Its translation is CASKTGNQGNQP. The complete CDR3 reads CASKTGNQGNQPQYF.

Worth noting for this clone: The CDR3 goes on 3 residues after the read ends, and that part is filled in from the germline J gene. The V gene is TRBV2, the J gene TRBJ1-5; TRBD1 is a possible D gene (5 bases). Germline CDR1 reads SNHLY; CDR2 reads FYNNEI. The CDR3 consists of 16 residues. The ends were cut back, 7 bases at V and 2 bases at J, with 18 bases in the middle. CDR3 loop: CASMGPGGVGNQPQHF. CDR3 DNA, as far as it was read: TGTGCCAGCATGGGACCTGGCGGGGTGGGCAATCAGCCC.

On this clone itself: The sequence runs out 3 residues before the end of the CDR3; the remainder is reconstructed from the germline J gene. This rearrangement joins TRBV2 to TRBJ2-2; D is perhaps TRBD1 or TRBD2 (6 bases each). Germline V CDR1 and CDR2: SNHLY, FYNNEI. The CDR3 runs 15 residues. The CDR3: CASSGGQGYNEKLFF. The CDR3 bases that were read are TGTGCCAGCAGCGGAGGGCAGGGGTACAATGAAAAG.

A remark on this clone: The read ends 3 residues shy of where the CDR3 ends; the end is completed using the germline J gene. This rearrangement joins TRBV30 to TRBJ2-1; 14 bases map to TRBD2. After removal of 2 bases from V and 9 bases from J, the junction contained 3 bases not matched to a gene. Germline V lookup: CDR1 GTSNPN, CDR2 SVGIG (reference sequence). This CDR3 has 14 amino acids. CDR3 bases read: TGTGCCTGGAGTCGAGGACTAGCGGGAGGTGAG. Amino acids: CAWSRGLAGGE. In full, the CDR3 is CAWSRGLAGGEQFF.

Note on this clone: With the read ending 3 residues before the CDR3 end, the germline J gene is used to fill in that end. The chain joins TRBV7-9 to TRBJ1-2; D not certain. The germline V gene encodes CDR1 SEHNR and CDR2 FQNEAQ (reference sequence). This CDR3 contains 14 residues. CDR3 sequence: CASSPSANLNDYTF. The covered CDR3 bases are TGTGCCAGCAGCCCCAGCGCAAACCTCAATGAC.

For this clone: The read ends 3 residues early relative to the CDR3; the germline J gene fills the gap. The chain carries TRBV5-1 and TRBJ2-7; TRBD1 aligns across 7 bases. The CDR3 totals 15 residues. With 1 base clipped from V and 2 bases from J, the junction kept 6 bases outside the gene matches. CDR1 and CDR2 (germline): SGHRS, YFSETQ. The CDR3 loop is CASSLNGRGPYEQYF. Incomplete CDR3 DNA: TGCGCCAGCAGCTTGAACGGTAGGGGGCCCTACGAG.

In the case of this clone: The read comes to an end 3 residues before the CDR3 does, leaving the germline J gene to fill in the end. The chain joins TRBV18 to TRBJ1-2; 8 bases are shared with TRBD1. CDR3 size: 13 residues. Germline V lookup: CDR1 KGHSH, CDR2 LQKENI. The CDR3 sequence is CASSPPGQEDYTF. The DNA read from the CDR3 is TGTGCCAGCTCACCCCCGGGACAGGAGGAT.

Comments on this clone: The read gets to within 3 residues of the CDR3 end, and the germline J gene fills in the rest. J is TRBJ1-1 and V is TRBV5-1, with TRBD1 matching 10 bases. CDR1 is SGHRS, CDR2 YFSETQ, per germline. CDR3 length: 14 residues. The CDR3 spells CASSYPDRGREAFF. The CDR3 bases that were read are TGCGCCAGCAGCTATCCCGACAGGGGGCGCGAA.

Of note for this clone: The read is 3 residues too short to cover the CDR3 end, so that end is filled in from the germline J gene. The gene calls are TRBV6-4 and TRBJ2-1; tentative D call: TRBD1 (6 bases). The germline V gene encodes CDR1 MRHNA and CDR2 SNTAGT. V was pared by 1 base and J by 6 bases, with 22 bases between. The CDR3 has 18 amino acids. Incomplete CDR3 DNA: TGTGCCAGCAGTGACTGGGCTGGTCGGGCAGGGGCCCCCAATGAG. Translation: CASSDWAGRAGAPNE. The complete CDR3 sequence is CASSDWAGRAGAPNEQFF.

CDR3 residues: CSAATGDNEKLFF. Incomplete CDR3 DNA: TGCAGTGCAGCAACAGGGGATAATGAAAAG. The chain is built from TRBV20-1 and TRBJ2-2, with 7 positions matching TRBD1. The read terminates 3 residues ahead of where the CDR3 ends, so the germline J gene completes it. Germline V gives CDR1 DFQATT, CDR2 SNEGSKA (reference sequence). The CDR3 spans 13 residues.

CDR3 in amino acids: CASTLGQGVYEQYF. CDR3 DNA, as far as it was read: TGTGCCAGCACCTTGGGACAGGGAGTCTACGAG. The genes are TRBV7-2 and TRBJ2-7; 9 nucleotides line up with TRBD1. The CDR3 extends 3 residues past the end of the read, so its final part is completed from the germline J gene. Trimming took 7 bases from V and 3 from J; bases not matched to a gene: 7. Germline CDR1 is SGHTA and CDR2 is FQGNSA. The CDR3 length is 14 residues.

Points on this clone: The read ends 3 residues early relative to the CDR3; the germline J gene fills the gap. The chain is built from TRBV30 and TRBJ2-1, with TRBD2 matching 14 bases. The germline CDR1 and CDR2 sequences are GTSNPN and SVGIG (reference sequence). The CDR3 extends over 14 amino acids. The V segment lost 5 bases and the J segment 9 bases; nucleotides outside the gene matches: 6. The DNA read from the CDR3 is TGTGCCTGGGCGGGACTAGCGGGAGCGGGTGAG. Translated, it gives CAWAGLAGAGE. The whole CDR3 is CAWAGLAGAGEQFF.

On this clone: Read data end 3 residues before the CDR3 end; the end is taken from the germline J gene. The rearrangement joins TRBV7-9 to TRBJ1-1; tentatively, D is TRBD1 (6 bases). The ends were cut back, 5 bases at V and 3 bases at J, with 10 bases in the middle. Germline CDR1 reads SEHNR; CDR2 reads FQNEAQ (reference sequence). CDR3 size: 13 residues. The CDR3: CASSPRQDTEAFF. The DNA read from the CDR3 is TGTGCCAGCAGCCCGCGACAGGACACTGAA.

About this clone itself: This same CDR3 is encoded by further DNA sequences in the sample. The part of the CDR3 DNA that was read is TGTGCCAGCAGCCAGGGCGGGGCTGAA. It specifies CASSQGGAE. The complete CDR3 protein is CASSQGGAEAFF. V usage is TRBV7-6 and J usage is TRBJ1-1; tentative D call: TRBD1 (5 bases). The read ends 3 residues early relative to the CDR3; the germline J gene fills the gap. V was pared by 5 bases and J by 6 bases, with 10 bases between. This CDR3 has 12 residues. From germline, CDR1 is SGHVS and CDR2 FNYEAQ.

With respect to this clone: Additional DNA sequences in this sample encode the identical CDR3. The CDR3 reads CASQDPYARDSIDEVSGNTIYF. CDR3 bases read: TGTGCCAGTCAGGACCCCTACGCCCGGGACAGCATTGATGAAGTCTCTGGAAACACC. This chain uses TRBV19 with TRBJ1-3, with 7 nucleotides matching TRBD1. The read terminates 3 residues before the CDR3 end, so the remaining end is supplied by the germline J gene. CDR1 LNHDA and CDR2 SQIVND come from the germline V gene (reference sequence). The J segment lost 0 bases and the V segment lost 8 bases, leaving 28 bases of the junction unmatched. There are 22 residues in the CDR3. The entire variable domain, with the rest obtained from reference TRBV19 and TRBJ1-3, is as follows: DGGITQSPKYLFRKEGQNVTLSCEQNLNHDAMYWYRQDPGQGLRLIYYSQIVNDFQKGDIAEGYSVSREKKESFPLTVTSAQKNPTAFYLCASQDPYARDSIDEVSGNTIYFGEGSWLTVV.

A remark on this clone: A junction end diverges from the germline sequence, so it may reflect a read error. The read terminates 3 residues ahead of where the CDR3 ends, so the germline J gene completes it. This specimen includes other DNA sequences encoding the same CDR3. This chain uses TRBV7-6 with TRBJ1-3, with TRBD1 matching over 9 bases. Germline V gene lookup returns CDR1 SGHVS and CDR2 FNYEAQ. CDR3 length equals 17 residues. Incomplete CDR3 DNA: TGTGCCAGCAGCCCGGGACAGGGTATATTCTCTGGAAACACT. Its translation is CASSPGQGIFSGNT. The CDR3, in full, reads CASSPGQGIFSGNTIYF.

CDR3 region: CASSLTPGGKADTYTF. Incomplete CDR3 DNA: TGTGCCAGCAGCTTAACTCCAGGGGGCAAAGCAGATACC. The chain has TRBV7-8 and TRBJ1-2, with 8 bases matching TRBD1. The read is 3 residues too short to cover the CDR3 end, so that end is filled in from the germline J gene. CDR1 is SGHVS, CDR2 FQNEAQ, per germline. The CDR3 has 16 residues. Filled out from reference TRBV7-8 and TRBJ1-2, the complete variable domain reads GAGVSQSPRYKVAKRGQDVALRCDPISGHVSLFWYQQALGQGPEFLTYFQNEAQLDKSGLPSDRFFAERPEGSVSTLKIQRTQQEDSAVYLCASSLTPGGKADTYTFGSGTRLTVV.

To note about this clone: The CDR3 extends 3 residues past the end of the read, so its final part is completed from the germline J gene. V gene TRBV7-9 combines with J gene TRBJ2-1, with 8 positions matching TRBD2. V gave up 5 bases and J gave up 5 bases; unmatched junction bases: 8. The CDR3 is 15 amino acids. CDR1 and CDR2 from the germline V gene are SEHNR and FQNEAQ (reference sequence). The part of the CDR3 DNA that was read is TGTGCCAGCAGCCCCCCGGGGGGGCAAAACAATGAG. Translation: CASSPPGGQNNE. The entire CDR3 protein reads CASSPPGGQNNEQFF.